The T cell receptor beta chain described here comes from a study of T cell repertoires in cytomegalovirus infection. Overall study context: Both a matching HLA type and CMV infection were indicated by public TCR beta signatures.

Study-wide findings and caveats: Predominance within the ex vivo response was attributable to HLA-C-restricted CMV-specific TCR beta clonotypes.

The CDR3 covers 13 residues. Deletions cut 11 bases from V and 0 bases from J, with 8 bases between. Germline CDR1 and CDR2: LNHDA and SQIVND (reference sequence). A few counts support this clonotype. Its antigen is undetermined. TCRdb called the reads again in MiXCR, with one record for every CDR3 protein. The sample gives 250,000 to 300,000 distinct CDR3 sequences, roughly 24% of which show up once; approximately 15% is in the top ten. The clonotype comes from a human donor in good health (CMV status not recorded). Some clones in this sample may be carry-over from other donors' samples. Specimen: PBMCs. The chain links TRBV19 to TRBJ2-6; D is undetermined. CDR3 DNA: TGTGCCGGTGGATTCTCTGGGGCCAACGTCCTGACTTTC. This encodes CAGGFSGANVLTF.